This T cell receptor beta chain comes out of a study of blood T cell repertoires in COVID-19. Study information: Acute and convalescent COVID-19 samples came from the United States, Italy and Spain. Nucleic acid was either cDNA or gDNA, and it came from T cells, B-cell-depleted T cells, or PBMCs.

Per the original data handling: Researchers report that nucleated cell counts were estimated from reference gene primer amplification. Produced via immunoSEQ multiplex PCR; TCRdb's table is partial and in-frame only. From that table come the V and J calls and clone size; the DNA was used to work out D and trimming. This table has 130,000 to 150,000 clones, 80% appearing once. This clone was recorded a few times. This sequence originates from a man aged 55 to 70 with active or convalescent COVID-19. Sample: peripheral blood.

The CDR3 DNA reads as TGTGCCAGCAGCCAAGATACCGCGGATACGCAGTATTTT. This gives the protein CASSQDTADTQYF. The chain has TRBV3-1 (or the pseudogene TRBV3-2) and TRBJ2-3; D not resolved. The CDR3 runs 13 residues. Per the germline V gene, CDR1 is LGHDT and CDR2 is YNNKEL (reference sequence). V was pared by 0 bases and J by 6 bases, with 7 bases between.